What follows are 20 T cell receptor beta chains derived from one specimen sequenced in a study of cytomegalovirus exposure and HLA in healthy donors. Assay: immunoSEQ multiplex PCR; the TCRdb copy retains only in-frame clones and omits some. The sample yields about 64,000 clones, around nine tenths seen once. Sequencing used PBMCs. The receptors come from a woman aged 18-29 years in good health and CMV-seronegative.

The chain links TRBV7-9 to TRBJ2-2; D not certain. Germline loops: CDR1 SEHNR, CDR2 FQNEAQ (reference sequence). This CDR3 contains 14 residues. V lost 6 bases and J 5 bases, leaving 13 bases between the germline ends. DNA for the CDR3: TGTGCCAGCAGTCTCCAGAAAATAACCGGGGAGCTGTTTTTT. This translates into CASSLQKITGELFF.

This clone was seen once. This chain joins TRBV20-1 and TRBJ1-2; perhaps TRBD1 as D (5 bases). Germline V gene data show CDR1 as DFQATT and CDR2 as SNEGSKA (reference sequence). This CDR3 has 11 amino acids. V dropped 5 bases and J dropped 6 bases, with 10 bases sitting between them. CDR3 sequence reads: CSAPWGDGYTF. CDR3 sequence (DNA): TGCAGTGCTCCATGGGGGGATGGCTACACCTTC.

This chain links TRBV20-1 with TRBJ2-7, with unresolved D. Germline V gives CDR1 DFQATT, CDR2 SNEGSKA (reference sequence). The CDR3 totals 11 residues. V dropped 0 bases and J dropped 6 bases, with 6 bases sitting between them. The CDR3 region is CSARESIEQYF. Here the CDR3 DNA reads TGCAGTGCTAGAGAGTCCATCGAGCAGTACTTC.

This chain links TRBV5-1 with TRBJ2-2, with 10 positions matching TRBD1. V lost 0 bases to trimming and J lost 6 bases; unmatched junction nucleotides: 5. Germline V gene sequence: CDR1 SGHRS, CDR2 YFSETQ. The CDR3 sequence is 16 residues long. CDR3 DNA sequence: TGCGCCAGCAGCTTGGATGCCGGGACAGGGGCCGGGGAGCTGTTTTTT. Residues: CASSLDAGTGAGELFF. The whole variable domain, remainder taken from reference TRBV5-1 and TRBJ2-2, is KAGVTQTPRYLIKTRGQQVTLSCSPISGHRSVSWYQQTPGQGLQFLFEYFSETQRNKGNFPGRFSGRQFSNSRSEMNVSTLELGDSALYLCASSLDAGTGAGELFFGEGSRLTVL.

As DNA, the CDR3 is TGCGCCAGCAGCTTGTCGGGGGAGACTAGCGGGGGGGCCGCGCAGTATTTT. It translates to CASSLSGETSGGAAQYF. This chain uses TRBV5-1 with TRBJ2-3; 14 bases are shared with TRBD2. Unmatched junction bases numbered 11, after V lost 1 base and J lost 10 bases. The germline V gene has CDR1 SGHRS and CDR2 YFSETQ. The CDR3 spans 17 residues.

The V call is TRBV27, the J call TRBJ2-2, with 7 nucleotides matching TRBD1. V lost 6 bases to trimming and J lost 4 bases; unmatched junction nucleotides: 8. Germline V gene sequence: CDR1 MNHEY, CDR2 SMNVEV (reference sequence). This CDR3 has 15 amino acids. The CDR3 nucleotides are TGTGCCAGCAGAATAGGGGGCGGAATCACCGGGGAGCTGTTTTTT. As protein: CASRIGGGITGELFF.

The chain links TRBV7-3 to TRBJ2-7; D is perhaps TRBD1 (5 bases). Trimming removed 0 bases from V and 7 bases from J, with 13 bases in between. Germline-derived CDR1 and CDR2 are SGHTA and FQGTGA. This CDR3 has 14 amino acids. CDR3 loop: CASSLTGPPSEQYF. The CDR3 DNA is TGTGCCAGCAGCTTAACGGGGCCCCCCTCGGAGCAGTACTTC.

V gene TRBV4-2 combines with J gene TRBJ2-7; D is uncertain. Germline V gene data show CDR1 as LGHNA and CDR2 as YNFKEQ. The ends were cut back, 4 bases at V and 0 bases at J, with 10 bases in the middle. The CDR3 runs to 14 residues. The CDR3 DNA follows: TGTGCCAGCAGCCCTCCAGGTTACTCCTACGAGCAGTACTTC. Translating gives CASSPPGYSYEQYF.

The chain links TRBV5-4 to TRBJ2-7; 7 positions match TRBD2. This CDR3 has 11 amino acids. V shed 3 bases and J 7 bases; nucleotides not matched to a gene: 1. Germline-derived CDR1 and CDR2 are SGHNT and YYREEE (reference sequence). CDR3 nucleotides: TGTGCCAGCAGCTGGGGGGGAGAGCAGTACTTC. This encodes CASSWGGEQYF. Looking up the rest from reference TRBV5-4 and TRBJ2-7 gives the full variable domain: ETGVTQSPTHLIKTRGQQVTLRCSSQSGHNTVSWYQQALGQGPQFIFQYYREEENGRGNFPPRFSGLQFPNYSSELNVNALELDDSALYLCASSWGGEQYFGPGTRLTVT.

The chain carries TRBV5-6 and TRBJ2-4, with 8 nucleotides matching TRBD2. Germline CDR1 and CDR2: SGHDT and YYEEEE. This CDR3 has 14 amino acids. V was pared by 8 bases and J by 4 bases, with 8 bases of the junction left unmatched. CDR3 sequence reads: CASGPGGGKNIQYF. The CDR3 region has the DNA TGTGCCAGTGGACCCGGCGGGGGGAAAAACATTCAGTACTTC.

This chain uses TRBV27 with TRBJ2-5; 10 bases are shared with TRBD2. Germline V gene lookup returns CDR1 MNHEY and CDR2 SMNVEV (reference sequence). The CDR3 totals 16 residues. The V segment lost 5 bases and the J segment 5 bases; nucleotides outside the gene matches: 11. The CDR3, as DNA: TGTGCCAGCAGTCCATGGACTAGCGGAGGGGTGGAGACCCAGTACTTC. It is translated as CASSPWTSGGVETQYF.

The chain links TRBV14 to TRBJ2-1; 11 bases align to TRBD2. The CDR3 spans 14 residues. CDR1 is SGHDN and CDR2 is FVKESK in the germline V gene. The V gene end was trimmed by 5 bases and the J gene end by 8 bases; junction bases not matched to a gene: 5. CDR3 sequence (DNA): TGTGCCAGCAGCAGACTAGCGGGGTGGGATGAGCAGTTCTTC. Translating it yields CASSRLAGWDEQFF.

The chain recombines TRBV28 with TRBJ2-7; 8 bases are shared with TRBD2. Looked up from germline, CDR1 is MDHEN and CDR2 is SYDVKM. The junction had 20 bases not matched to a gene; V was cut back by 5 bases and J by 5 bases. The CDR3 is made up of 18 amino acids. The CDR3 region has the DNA TGTGCCAGCAGTACCCCACCCTCGGGAGCGGGAGTTGCCCACGAGCAGTACTTC. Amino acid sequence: CASSTPPSGAGVAHEQYF. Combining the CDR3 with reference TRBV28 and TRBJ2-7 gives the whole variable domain DVKVTQSSRYLVKRTGEKVFLECVQDMDHENMFWYRQDPGLGLRLIYFSYDVKMKEKGDIPEGYSVSREKKERFSLILESASTNQTSMYLCASSTPPSGAGVAHEQYFGPGTRLTVT.

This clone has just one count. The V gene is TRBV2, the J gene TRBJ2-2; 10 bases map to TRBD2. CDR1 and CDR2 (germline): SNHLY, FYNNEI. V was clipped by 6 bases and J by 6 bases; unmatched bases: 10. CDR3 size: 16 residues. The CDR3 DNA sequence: TGTGCCAGCAGGCCTCGGACTAGCGGCATGCCCGGGGAGCTGTTTTTT. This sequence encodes CASRPRTSGMPGELFF.

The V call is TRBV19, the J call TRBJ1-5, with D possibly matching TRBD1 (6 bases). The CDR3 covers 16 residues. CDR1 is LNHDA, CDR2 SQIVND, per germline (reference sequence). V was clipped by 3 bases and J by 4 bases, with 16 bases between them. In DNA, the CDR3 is TGTGCCAGTAGTATTCCTACGTCAGGGGTAAATCAGCCCCAGCATTTT. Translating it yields CASSIPTSGVNQPQHF. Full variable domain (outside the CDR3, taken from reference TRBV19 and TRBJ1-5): DGGITQSPKYLFRKEGQNVTLSCEQNLNHDAMYWYRQDPGQGLRLIYYSQIVNDFQKGDIAEGYSVSREKKESFPLTVTSAQKNPTAFYLCASSIPTSGVNQPQHFGDGTRLSIL.

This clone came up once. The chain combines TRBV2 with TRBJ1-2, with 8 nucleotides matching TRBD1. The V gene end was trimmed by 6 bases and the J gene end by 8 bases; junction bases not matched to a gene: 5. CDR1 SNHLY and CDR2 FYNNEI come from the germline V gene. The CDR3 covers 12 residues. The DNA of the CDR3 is TGTGCCAGCAGGAACTCAGGGGGCGGCTACACCTTC. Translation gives CASRNSGGGYTF.

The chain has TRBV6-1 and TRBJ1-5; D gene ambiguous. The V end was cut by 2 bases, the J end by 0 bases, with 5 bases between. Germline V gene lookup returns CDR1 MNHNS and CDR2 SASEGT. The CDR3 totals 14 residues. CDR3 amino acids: CASSETNSNQPQHF. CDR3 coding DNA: TGTGCCAGCAGTGAAACAAATAGCAATCAGCCCCAGCATTTT.

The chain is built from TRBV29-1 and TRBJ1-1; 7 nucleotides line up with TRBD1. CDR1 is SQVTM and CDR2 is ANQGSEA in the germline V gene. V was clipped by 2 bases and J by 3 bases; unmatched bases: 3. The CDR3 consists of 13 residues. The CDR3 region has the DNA TGCAGCGTTGAAATTACAGGGGACACTGAAGCTTTCTTT. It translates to CSVEITGDTEAFF.

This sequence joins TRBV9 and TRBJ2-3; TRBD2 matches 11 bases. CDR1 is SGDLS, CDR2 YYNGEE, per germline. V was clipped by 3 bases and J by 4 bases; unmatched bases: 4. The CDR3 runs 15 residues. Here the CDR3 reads CASSAGSGRADTQYF. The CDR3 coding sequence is TGTGCCAGCAGCGCGGGTAGCGGGAGGGCAGATACGCAGTATTTT.

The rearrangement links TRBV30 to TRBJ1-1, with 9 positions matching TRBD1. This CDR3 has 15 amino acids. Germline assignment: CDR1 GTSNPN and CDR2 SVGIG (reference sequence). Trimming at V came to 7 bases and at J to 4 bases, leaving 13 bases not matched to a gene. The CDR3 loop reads CALITLGQGSTEAFF. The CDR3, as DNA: TGTGCCTTAATTACCTTGGGACAGGGAAGCACTGAAGCTTTCTTT.